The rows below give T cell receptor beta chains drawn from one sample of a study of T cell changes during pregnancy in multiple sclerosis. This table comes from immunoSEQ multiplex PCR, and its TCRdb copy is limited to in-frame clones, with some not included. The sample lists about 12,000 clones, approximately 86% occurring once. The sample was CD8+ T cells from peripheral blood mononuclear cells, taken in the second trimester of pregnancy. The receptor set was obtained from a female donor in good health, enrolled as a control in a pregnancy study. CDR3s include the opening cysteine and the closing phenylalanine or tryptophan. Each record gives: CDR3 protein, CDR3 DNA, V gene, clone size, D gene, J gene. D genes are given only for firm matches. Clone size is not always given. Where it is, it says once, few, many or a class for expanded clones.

cdr3_aa: CASSQGANEQYF
cdr3_nt: TGTGCCAGTAGTCAGGGGGCTAACGAGCAGTACTTC
v_call: TRBV19
clone_size: NA
d_call: TRBD1
j_call: TRBJ2-7

cdr3_aa: CASSIRGLGDSVKNIQYF
cdr3_nt: TGTGCCAGCAGTATAAGGGGGCTTGGGGATTCTGTCAAAAACATTCAGTACTTC
v_call: TRBV5-6
clone_size: NA
d_call: TRBD1
j_call: TRBJ2-4

cdr3_aa: CASSPRGQGAYEQYF
cdr3_nt: TGTGCCAGCAGCCCCCGGGGACAGGGGGCCTACGAGCAGTACTTC
v_call: TRBV7-6
clone_size: once
d_call: TRBD1
j_call: TRBJ2-7

cdr3_aa: CASRTLTGTEAFF
cdr3_nt: TGTGCCAGCCGGACCCTGACAGGGACTGAAGCTTTCTTT
v_call: TRBV25-1
clone_size: NA
d_call: TRBD1
j_call: TRBJ1-1

cdr3_aa: CASSPDIVETQYF
cdr3_nt: TGTGCCAGCAGCCCAGACATTGTGGAGACCCAGTACTTC
v_call: TRBV7-9
clone_size: few
d_call: NA
j_call: TRBJ2-5

cdr3_aa: CASSETAEGTQYF
cdr3_nt: TGTGCCAGCAGCGAGACAGCGGAGGGGACCCAGTACTTC
v_call: TRBV7-9
clone_size: NA
d_call: NA
j_call: TRBJ2-5

cdr3_aa: CASSGSGTGYSSYNEQFF
cdr3_nt: TGTGCCAGCAGCGGATCCGGGACAGGTTATAGCTCCTACAATGAGCAGTTCTTC
v_call: TRBV9
clone_size: NA
d_call: TRBD1
j_call: TRBJ2-1

cdr3_aa: CASSLASGIYGYTF
cdr3_nt: TGTGCCAGCAGCTTAGCTAGCGGGATCTATGGCTACACCTTC
v_call: TRBV7-9
clone_size: once
d_call: NA
j_call: TRBJ1-2

cdr3_aa: CASSYGDRGYEQYF
cdr3_nt: TGTGCCAGCAGTTACGGGGACAGGGGCTACGAGCAGTACTTC
v_call: TRBV6-5
clone_size: NA
d_call: TRBD1
j_call: TRBJ2-7

cdr3_aa: CASSIWGGAGTEAFF
cdr3_nt: TGTGCCAGTAGTATCTGGGGGGGAGCGGGCACTGAAGCTTTCTTT
v_call: TRBV19
clone_size: NA
d_call: NA
j_call: TRBJ1-1

cdr3_aa: CASSGGQGPAGELFF
cdr3_nt: TGTGCCAGCAGCGGAGGACAGGGGCCCGCCGGGGAGCTGTTTTTT
v_call: TRBV7-9
clone_size: once
d_call: TRBD1
j_call: TRBJ2-2

cdr3_aa: CASSQSGGEGETQYF
cdr3_nt: TGTGCCAGCAGTCAGTCCGGGGGAGAGGGAGAGACCCAGTACTTC
v_call: TRBV6-5
clone_size: once
d_call: NA
j_call: TRBJ2-5

cdr3_aa: CASSVAGDEQYF
cdr3_nt: TGTGCCAGCAGTGTTGCAGGGGACGAGCAGTACTTC
v_call: TRBV6-1
clone_size: NA
d_call: NA
j_call: TRBJ2-7

cdr3_aa: CASSYFDGGGGYTF
cdr3_nt: TGTGCCAGCAGTTACTTCGACGGAGGGGGCGGCTACACCTTC
v_call: TRBV6-5
clone_size: once
d_call: TRBD1
j_call: TRBJ1-2

cdr3_aa: CASSLEDRGYTGELFF
cdr3_nt: TGTGCCAGCAGCTTGGAAGACAGGGGATACACCGGGGAGCTGTTTTTT
v_call: TRBV5-6
clone_size: NA
d_call: TRBD1
j_call: TRBJ2-2

cdr3_aa: CASSLLLVPHKETQYF
cdr3_nt: TGTGCCAGCAGTCTCCTACTAGTTCCCCACAAGGAGACCCAGTACTTC
v_call: TRBV27
clone_size: NA
d_call: NA
j_call: TRBJ2-5

cdr3_aa: CATREQGASYEQYF
cdr3_nt: TGTGCCACCAGGGAACAGGGGGCCTCCTACGAGCAGTACTTC
v_call: TRBV15
clone_size: NA
d_call: TRBD1
j_call: TRBJ2-7

cdr3_aa: CASSESGQGDLFLMNTEAFF
cdr3_nt: TGCGCCAGCAGTGAGTCTGGGCAGGGGGACCTTTTTCTCATGAACACTGAAGCTTTCTTT
v_call: TRBV10-2
clone_size: NA
d_call: TRBD1
j_call: TRBJ1-1

cdr3_aa: CAKDGGTEDEQYF
cdr3_nt: TGTGCCAAAGACGGCGGGACGGAGGACGAGCAGTACTTC
v_call: TRBV2
clone_size: NA
d_call: NA
j_call: TRBJ2-7

cdr3_aa: CASSLVGGGALGELFF
cdr3_nt: TGTGCCAGCAGCTTGGTGGGCGGGGGGGCCTTAGGGGAGCTGTTTTTT
v_call: TRBV5-4
clone_size: NA
d_call: TRBD2
j_call: TRBJ2-2